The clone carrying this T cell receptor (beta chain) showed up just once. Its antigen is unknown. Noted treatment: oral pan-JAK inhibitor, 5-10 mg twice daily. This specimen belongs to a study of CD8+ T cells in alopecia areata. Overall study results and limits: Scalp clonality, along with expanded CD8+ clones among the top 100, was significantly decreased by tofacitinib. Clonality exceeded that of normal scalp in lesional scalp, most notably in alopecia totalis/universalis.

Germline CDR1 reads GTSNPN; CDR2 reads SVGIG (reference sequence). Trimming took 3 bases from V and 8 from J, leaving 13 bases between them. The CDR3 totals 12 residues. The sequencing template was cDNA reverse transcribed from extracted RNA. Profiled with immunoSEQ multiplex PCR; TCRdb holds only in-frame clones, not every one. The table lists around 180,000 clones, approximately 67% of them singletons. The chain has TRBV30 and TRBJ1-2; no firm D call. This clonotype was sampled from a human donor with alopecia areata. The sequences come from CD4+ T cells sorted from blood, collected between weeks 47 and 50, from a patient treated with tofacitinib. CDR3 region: CAWRGAPGGYTF. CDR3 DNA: TGTGCCTGGAGAGGAGCGCCCGGGGGCTACACCTTC.